This T cell receptor (beta chain) was observed in a study of blood T cell repertoires in COVID-19. Looking at the study overall: Researchers got acute and convalescent COVID-19 samples from the United States, Italy and Spain. PBMCs, B-cell-depleted T cells, or T cells were the source of the cDNA or gDNA that made up the material.

Per the original data handling: Reference gene primer amplification gave estimated nucleated cell counts. Method: immunoSEQ multiplex PCR; TCRdb's copy keeps in-frame clones and lacks some. From that table come the V and J calls and clone size; the DNA was used to work out D and trimming. The table lists 200,000 to 250,000 clones, approximately 86% of them singletons, with about 3.6% in the top ten. Unmatched junction bases numbered 4, after V lost 1 base and J lost 7 bases. The CDR3 spans 14 residues. Germline CDR1 is MNHNS and CDR2 is SASEGT. The specimen was peripheral blood. The TCR sequence derives from an elderly woman with acute or convalescent COVID-19. This chain connects TRBV6-1 to TRBJ2-3, with 8 nucleotides matching TRBD2. The CDR3 loop reads CASSEVGGANTQYF. The DNA for the CDR3 is TGTGCCAGCAGTGAAGTCGGGGGGGCAAATACGCAGTATTTT.